This paragraph reports one TCR beta chain. In the study's own analysis: Quantification of nucleated cells was approximated via reference gene primer amplification. Data came from immunoSEQ multiplex PCR; TCRdb stores just in-frame clones and leaves some out. V and J calls and clone size are given by that table; D and trimming were obtained from the DNA. The sample consists of over 85,000 clones, around nine tenths of them appearing once. The data originate from a study of blood T cell repertoires in COVID-19. The junction had 13 bases not matched to a gene; V was cut back by 7 bases and J by 4 bases. CDR1 is LNHDA, CDR2 SQIVND, per germline (reference sequence). The CDR3 has 17 amino acids.

Sequenced: peripheral blood. The chain combines TRBV19 with TRBJ2-2, with 9 bases fitting TRBD2. The TCR sequence derives from a human donor in a cohort sampled during active COVID-19. CDR3 DNA sequence: TGTGCCAGTAACCGAGCGGGAGGAGCGGGTGGCACCGGGGAGCTGTTTTTT. It is translated as CASNRAGGAGGTGELFF.